This T cell receptor beta chain stems from a study of cytotoxic CD8 clonotypes in ibrutinib-treated CLL. The wider study: The study included some 10 relapsed/refractory and 15 treatment-naive patients; 17 had IGHV unmutated disease. The study's findings and limits: Public clonotypes showed up rarely, and on treatment they shrank or held steady.

Clones were read by immunoSEQ multiplex PCR, and TCRdb kept only the in-frame ones, dropping some. This table holds fewer than 50,000 clones, 50% to 75% found once. A note on this clone: The antigen is undetermined.

The V end was cut by 4 bases, the J end by 5 bases, with 13 bases between. This CDR3 has 13 residues. Germline assignment: CDR1 SGHDT and CDR2 YYEEEE. Genomic DNA in a quantity of about 2.2 micrograms was derived from cryopreserved PBMCs for TCR beta libraries. The source is a human donor with chronic lymphocytic leukemia. Sequencing was performed on PBMCs, taken after 24 months of ibrutinib treatment. The chain has TRBV5-6 and TRBJ2-7, with D possibly matching TRBD2 (5 bases). This chain's CDR3 is CASSDTRGDEQYF. The CDR3 coding sequence is TGTGCCAGCAGCGACACTAGAGGTGACGAGCAGTACTTC.